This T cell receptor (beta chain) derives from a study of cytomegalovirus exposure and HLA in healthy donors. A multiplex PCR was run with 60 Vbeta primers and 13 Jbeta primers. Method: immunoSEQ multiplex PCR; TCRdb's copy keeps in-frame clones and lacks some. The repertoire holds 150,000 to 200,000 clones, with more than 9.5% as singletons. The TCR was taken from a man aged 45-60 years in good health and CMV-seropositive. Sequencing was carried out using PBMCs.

The CDR3 coding sequence is TGTGCCAGCAGCTTGGGGGGAGCCGGGGAGCTGTTTTTT. It translates to CASSLGGAGELFF. J is TRBJ2-2 and V is TRBV5-4; TRBD2 might be the D (5 bases). In germline, CDR1 is SGHNT, CDR2 YYREEE (reference sequence). CDR3 size: 13 residues. The germline V and J ends were trimmed by 0 bases and 6 bases, with 6 bases remaining between them.